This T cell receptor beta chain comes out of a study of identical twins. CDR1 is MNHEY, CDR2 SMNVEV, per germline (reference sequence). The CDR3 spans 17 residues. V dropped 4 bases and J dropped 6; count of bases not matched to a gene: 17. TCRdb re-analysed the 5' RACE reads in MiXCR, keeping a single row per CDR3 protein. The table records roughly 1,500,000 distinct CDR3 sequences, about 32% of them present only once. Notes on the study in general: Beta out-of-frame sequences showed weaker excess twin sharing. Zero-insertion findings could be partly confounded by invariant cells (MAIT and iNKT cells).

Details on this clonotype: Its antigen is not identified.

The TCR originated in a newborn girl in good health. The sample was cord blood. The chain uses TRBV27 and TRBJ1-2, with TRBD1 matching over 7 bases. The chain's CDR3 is CASSWSRSGQGVNGYTF. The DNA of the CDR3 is TGTGCCAGCAGTTGGTCCCGGTCAGGGCAGGGGGTTAATGGCTACACCTTC.